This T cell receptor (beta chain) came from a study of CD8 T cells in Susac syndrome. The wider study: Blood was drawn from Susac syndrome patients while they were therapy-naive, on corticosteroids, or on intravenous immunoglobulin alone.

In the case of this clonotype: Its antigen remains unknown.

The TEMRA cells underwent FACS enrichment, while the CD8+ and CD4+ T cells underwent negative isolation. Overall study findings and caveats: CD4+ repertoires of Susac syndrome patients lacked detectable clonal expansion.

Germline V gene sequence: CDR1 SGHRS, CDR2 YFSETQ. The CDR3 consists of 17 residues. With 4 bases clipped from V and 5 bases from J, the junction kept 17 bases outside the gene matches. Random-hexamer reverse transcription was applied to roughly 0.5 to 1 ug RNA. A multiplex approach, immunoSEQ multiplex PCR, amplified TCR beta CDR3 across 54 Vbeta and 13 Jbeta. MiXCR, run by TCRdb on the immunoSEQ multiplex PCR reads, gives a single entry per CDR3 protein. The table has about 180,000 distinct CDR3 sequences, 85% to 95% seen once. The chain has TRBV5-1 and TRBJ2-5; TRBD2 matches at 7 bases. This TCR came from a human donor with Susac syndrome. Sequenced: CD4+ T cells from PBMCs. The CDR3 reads CASSGNRGTTLGETQYF. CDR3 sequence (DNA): TGCGCCAGCAGCGGAAACCGAGGGACTACCCTCGGGGAGACCCAGTACTTC.